This is a list of T cell receptor beta chains from one sample in a study of blood T cells in healthy people across ages. One entry per CDR3 protein results from TCRdb running MiXCR on the 5' RACE reads. The sample shows 1.5 million to 2 million distinct CDR3 sequences, 40% to 55% of them seen only once. The sample consisted of blood. These receptors were obtained from a woman aged 40-49 years in good health. Both conserved end residues are part of each CDR3. The order of the fields is V gene, clone size, D gene, J gene, CDR3 DNA, CDR3 protein. The D gene is left open where the match is weak. Not every row has a clone size; where given, it reads once, few, many or a size class.

TRBV21-1,NA,NA,TRBJ2-7,TGTGCCAGCAGCAAAGTACGGCAGGGGGGGACCATCTACGAGCAGTACTTC,CASSKVRQGGTIYEQYF
TRBV20-1,many,TRBD1,TRBJ2-3,TGCAGTGCTAGAGATTCAGGGGGCACGGATACGCAGTATTTT,CSARDSGGTDTQYF
TRBV20-1,NA,NA,TRBJ2-1,TGCAGTGCTAACAGGGCACCCTACAATGAGCAGTTCTTC,CSANRAPYNEQFF
TRBV5-1,NA,TRBD2,TRBJ2-7,TGCGCCAGCAGCCGCCCCCTCGGGAGCGGGGGTTACGAGCAGTACTTC,CASSRPLGSGGYEQYF
TRBV27,few,TRBD2,TRBJ2-7,TGTGCCAGCAGTCGGGGGACTAGCCTCGGCGAGCAGTACTTC,CASSRGTSLGEQYF
TRBV7-2,NA,TRBD2,TRBJ2-4,TGTGCCAGCAGCGTGACTAGCGGGGGGCGGGGGGAGCAGTACTTC,CASSVTSGGRGEQYF
TRBV12-3/TRBV12-4,NA,NA,TRBJ2-5,TGTGCCAGCAGGGCTACAGAGACCCAGTACTTC,CASRATETQYF
TRBV1,NA,NA,TRBJ1-5,TGCACCAGCAGCCCTGGGGGTTTCTTCGGGGTATGCAATCAGCCCCAGCATTTT,CTSSPGGFFGVCNQPQHF
TRBV10-1,NA,TRBD2,TRBJ2-5,TGCGCCAGCAATCCGGGGGGTACGTCGGAGACCCAGTACTTC,CASNPGGTSETQYF
TRBV4-1,NA,NA,TRBJ2-7,TGCGCCAGCAGCCAAGGACAGATCTACGAGCAGTACTTC,CASSQGQIYEQYF
TRBV5-5,NA,TRBD1,TRBJ1-2,TGTGCCAGTTATGCGGGGACAGGGGAGGCCTATGGCTACACCTTC,CASYAGTGEAYGYTF
TRBV20-1,few,TRBD1,TRBJ2-7,TGCAGTGCTAGAGATTGGGACAGGGGCTCAAATGGGAACGGGCAGTACTTC,CSARDWDRGSNGNGQYF
TRBV12-3/TRBV12-4,NA,TRBD1,TRBJ2-1,TGTGCCAGCAGTCCCGGGACAGGTGACAGCTCCTACAATGAGCAGTTCTTC,CASSPGTGDSSYNEQFF
TRBV4-2,NA,NA,TRBJ2-6,TGTGCCAGCAGCCAAAGGGTCCGCCAGAGCTCTGGGGCCAACGTCCTGACTTTC,CASSQRVRQSSGANVLTF
TRBV20-1,NA,NA,TRBJ1-2,TGCAGTGCTAGAGTGCAGGTTAACTATGGCTACACCTTC,CSARVQVNYGYTF
TRBV20-1,few,NA,TRBJ1-2,TGCAGTGCTATAAGCAGGGGCTATGGCTACACCTTC,CSAISRGYGYTF
TRBV12-3/TRBV12-4,few,TRBD2,TRBJ2-7,TGTGCCAGCAGAGGGACTAGCGTCGAGCAGTACTTC,CASRGTSVEQYF
TRBV20-1,few,TRBD1,TRBJ2-3,TGCAGTGCTATCCCGACAGGGCCCGCAGATACGCAGTATTTT,CSAIPTGPADTQYF
TRBV6-2/TRBV6-3,NA,TRBD2,TRBJ2-7,TGTGCCAGCCTATCAAGAAGCGGGGGGGCACACGAGCAGTACTTC,CASLSRSGGAHEQYF
TRBV20-1,NA,NA,TRBJ1-5,TGCAGTGCCAAAAGGGGAGAGCAGCCCCAGCATTTT,CSAKRGEQPQHF
TRBV27,NA,TRBD2,TRBJ2-4,TGTGCCAGCAGTCCCTCGCCGGGACTACAAAACATTCAGTACTTC,CASSPSPGLQNIQYF
TRBV7-2,NA,NA,TRBJ1-2,TGTGCCAGCAGCTCGTGGACAGTCGATCCTGGCTACACCTTC,CASSSWTVDPGYTF
TRBV4-3,NA,NA,TRBJ1-4,TGCGCCAGCAGCCAAGATTACGGCCTCGGGGCTGAAAAACTGTTTTTT,CASSQDYGLGAEKLFF
TRBV2,NA,NA,TRBJ2-7,TGTGCCAGCAGCTCGACAGACCTCTCCTACGAGCAGTACTTC,CASSSTDLSYEQYF
TRBV25-1,NA,TRBD1,TRBJ1-6,TGTGCCAGCAGTCCCGGACAGGGGCCCCTCCACTTT,CASSPGQGPLHF
TRBV12-3/TRBV12-4,NA,TRBD1,TRBJ1-2,TGTGCCAGCAGTTTGGGGGGGGACAGGGGGAGGAAGCCTAACTATGGCTACACCTTC,CASSLGGDRGRKPNYGYTF
TRBV28,NA,NA,TRBJ1-5,TGTGCCAGCAGTTTCTCGTGGGGGACGGACAATCAGCCCCAGCATTTT,CASSFSWGTDNQPQHF
TRBV20-1,NA,NA,TRBJ1-2,TGCAGTGCTAGACTACAGGGACTGCATGGCTACACCTTC,CSARLQGLHGYTF
TRBV5-1,once,NA,TRBJ2-1,TGCGCCAGCAGCCGTTCAGGGGACAACAATGAGCAGTTCTTC,CASSRSGDNNEQFF
TRBV20-1,few,TRBD2,TRBJ2-1,TGCAGTGCTAGATCGAGCGGGGCGTACAATGAGCAGTTCTTC,CSARSSGAYNEQFF
TRBV6-2/TRBV6-3,NA,NA,TRBJ2-7,TGTGCCAGCAGTTCGCAGGCCGTACAGGGAGGGACCTCCGACGAGCAGTACTTC,CASSSQAVQGGTSDEQYF
TRBV20-1,NA,NA,TRBJ1-1,TGCAGTGCCATATGGCGGGTAAGAGGCACTGAAGCTTTCTTT,CSAIWRVRGTEAFF
TRBV3-1,NA,NA,TRBJ1-2,TGTGCCAGCAGCCAAGATTCAAGGCCGGACGGGGGCTATGGCTACACCTTC,CASSQDSRPDGGYGYTF
TRBV25-1,NA,NA,TRBJ2-3,TGTGCCAGCAGTGATTTTGGGGGCTCAGATACGCAGTATTTT,CASSDFGGSDTQYF
TRBV6-2/TRBV6-3,NA,NA,TRBJ1-2,TGTGCCACCTCGAGGGGAACCCTTCGCGGCTACACCTTC,CATSRGTLRGYTF
TRBV7-2,NA,TRBD1,TRBJ1-2,TGTGCCAGCAGCTTAGATACAGGGGCGAACTATGGCTACACCTTC,CASSLDTGANYGYTF
TRBV6-5,NA,NA,TRBJ1-1,TGTGCCAGCAGTTACCCCTCCTTGCAGGGAAACACTGAAGCTTTCTTT,CASSYPSLQGNTEAFF
TRBV20-1,NA,TRBD1,TRBJ1-2,TGCAGTGCCCCAAGACAGGGGCGGGACTATGGCTACACCTTC,CSAPRQGRDYGYTF
TRBV7-9,few,TRBD2,TRBJ2-7,TGTGCCAGCAATGATGCGGGGGAAAGCCAGTACTTC,CASNDAGESQYF
TRBV7-2,NA,NA,TRBJ1-2,TGTGCCAGCGGTCAGGACTTTAACTATGGCTACACCTTC,CASGQDFNYGYTF
TRBV5-1,NA,TRBD1,TRBJ2-3,TGCGCCAGCAGTTCGGAACGGGACATACGGACAGGTACGCAGTATTTT,CASSSERDIRTGTQYF
TRBV20-1,NA,NA,TRBJ1-6,TGCAGTGCTCGCCGGGACCGCAATTCACCCCTCCACTTT,CSARRDRNSPLHF
TRBV10-3,NA,TRBD1,TRBJ2-5,TGTGCCATCAGTGGACAGGGGGCCTACCAGGAGACCCAGTACTTC,CAISGQGAYQETQYF
TRBV9,few,NA,TRBJ2-1,TGTGCCAGCAGCGTAGGTCCTTCCCGAAATGAGCAGTTCTTC,CASSVGPSRNEQFF
TRBV28,NA,NA,TRBJ2-6,TGTGCCAGCAGGGGTAGGGGAGCCAACGTCCTGACTTTC,CASRGRGANVLTF